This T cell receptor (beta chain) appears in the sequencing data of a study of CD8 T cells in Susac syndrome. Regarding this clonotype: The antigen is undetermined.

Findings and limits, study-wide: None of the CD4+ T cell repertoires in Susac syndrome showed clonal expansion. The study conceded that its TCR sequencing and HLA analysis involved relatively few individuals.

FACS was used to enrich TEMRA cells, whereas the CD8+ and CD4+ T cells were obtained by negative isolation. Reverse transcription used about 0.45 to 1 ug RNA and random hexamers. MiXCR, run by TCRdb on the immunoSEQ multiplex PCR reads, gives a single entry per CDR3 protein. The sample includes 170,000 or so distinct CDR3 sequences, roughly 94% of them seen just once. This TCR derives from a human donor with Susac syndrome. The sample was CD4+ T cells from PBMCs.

CDR3 region: CASSQDFPPYEQYF. CDR3 DNA: TGTGCCAGCAGCCAAGATTTTCCACCCTACGAGCAGTACTTC. J is TRBJ2-7 and V is TRBV3-1; D is unresolved. The CDR3 spans 14 residues. Trimming left V 0 bases short and J 2 bases short, with 8 bases between. Germline CDR1 is LGHDT and CDR2 is YNNKEL (reference sequence).